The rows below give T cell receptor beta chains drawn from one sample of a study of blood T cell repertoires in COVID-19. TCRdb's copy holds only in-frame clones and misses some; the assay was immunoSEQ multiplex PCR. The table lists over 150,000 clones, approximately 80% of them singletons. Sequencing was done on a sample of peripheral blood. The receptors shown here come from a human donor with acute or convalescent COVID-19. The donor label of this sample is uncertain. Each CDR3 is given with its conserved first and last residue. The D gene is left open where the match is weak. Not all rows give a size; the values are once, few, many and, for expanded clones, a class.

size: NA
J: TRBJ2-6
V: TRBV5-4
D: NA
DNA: TGTGCCAGCAGCTTGGGCCTATCATTATCTGGGGCCAACGTCCTGACTTTC
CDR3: CASSLGLSLSGANVLTF

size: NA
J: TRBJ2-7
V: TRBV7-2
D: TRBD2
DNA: TGTGCCAGCAGCTTCGAAGCGGGATTAACCTACGAGCAGTACTTC
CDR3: CASSFEAGLTYEQYF

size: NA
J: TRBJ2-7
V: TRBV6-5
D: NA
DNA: TGTGCCAGCAGCCACACTATAGGGGACGAGCAGTACTTC
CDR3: CASSHTIGDEQYF

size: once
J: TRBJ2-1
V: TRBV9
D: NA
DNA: TGTGCCAGCAGCGTCGCGGGCGCCTCCTACAATGAGCAGTTCTTC
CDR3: CASSVAGASYNEQFF

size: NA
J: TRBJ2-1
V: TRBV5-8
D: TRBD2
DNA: TGTGCCAGCAGCCCCGGGACTAGCGGTTTCTCCTACAATGAGCAGTTCTTC
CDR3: CASSPGTSGFSYNEQFF

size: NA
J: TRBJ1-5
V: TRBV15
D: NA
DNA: TGTGCCACCAGCAGAGACAGGGAAAGAAGCAATCAGCCCCAGCATTTT
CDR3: CATSRDRERSNQPQHF

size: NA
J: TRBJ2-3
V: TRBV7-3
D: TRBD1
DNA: TGTGCCAGCAGCGTGGACAGGCTCTCCAATACGCAGTATTTT
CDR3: CASSVDRLSNTQYF

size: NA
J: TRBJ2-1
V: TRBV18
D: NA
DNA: TGTGCCAGCTCCCCCGGGGGTGAGCAGTTCTTC
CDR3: CASSPGGEQFF

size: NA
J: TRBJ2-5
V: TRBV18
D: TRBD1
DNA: TGTGCCAGCTCACCACAGGCAGGGGGTAGTGAGACCCAGTACTTC
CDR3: CASSPQAGGSETQYF

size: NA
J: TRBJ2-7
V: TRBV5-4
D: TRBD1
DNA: TGTGCCAGCAGCTTAGGAGGGACAGGGGGTTTCGGCGAGCAGTACTTC
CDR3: CASSLGGTGGFGEQYF

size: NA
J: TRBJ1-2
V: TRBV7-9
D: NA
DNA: TGTGCCAGCAGGTACAGCCTGGGCTACACCTTC
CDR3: CASRYSLGYTF

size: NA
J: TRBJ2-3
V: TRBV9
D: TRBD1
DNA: TGTGCCAGCAGCGTAGCTTCCGGGACAGGGTACACAGATACGCAGTATTTT
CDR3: CASSVASGTGYTDTQYF

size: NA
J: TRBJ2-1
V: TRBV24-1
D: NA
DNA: TGTGCCACCAGTGACCCCAGCGGACTCGGAGGGAAGAATGAGCAGTTCTTC
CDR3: CATSDPSGLGGKNEQFF

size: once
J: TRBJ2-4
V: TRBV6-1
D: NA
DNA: TGTGCCAGCAGTGAAGGGGGGGACAGTCCAGCCAAAAACATTCAGTACTTC
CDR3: CASSEGGDSPAKNIQYF

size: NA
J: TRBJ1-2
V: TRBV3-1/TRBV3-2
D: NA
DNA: TGTGCCAGCAGACGACAGGACCGTGGTGGCTACACCTTC
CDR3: CASRRQDRGGYTF

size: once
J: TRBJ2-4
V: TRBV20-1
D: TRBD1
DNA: TGCAGTGCTATTGACGCGGACAGGGGGTCGAACATTCAGTACTTC
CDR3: CSAIDADRGSNIQYF

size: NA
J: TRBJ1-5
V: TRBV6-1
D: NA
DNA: TGTGCCAGCAGCTTCGGGGGTGACAATCAGCCCCAGCATTTT
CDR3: CASSFGGDNQPQHF

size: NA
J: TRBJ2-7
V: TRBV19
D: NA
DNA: TGTGCCAGTAGGCCCCCAGGGGTCTACGAGCAGTACTTC
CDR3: CASRPPGVYEQYF

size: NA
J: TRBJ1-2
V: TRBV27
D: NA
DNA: TGTGCCAGCAGTTTATATCCCAGAGGGGGGGGTGGCTACACCTTC
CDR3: CASSLYPRGGGGYTF

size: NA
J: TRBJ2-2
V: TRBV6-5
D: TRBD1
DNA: TGTGCCAGCAGCTGGGACAGGGCCCAAACCGGGGAGCTGTTTTTT
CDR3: CASSWDRAQTGELFF